This T cell receptor beta chain was documented in a study of T cells after yellow fever vaccination. Study results and caveats: Post-booster samples contained most primary-vaccination clones (approximately 95% CD4, about 90% CD8). Abundant bulk-derived clonotypes could contaminate FACS-sorted repertoires. The secondary response showed a weaker magnitude and a faster peak, day 5 versus 15.

This CDR3 contains 14 residues. V was shortened by 4 bases and J by 2 bases, with 10 bases between the two germline ends. CDR1 is SGHTA, CDR2 FQGNSA, per germline. This clonotype was counted only a few times. What it binds is not known. A process of 5'RACE template switching, which added a universal primer site and UMIs, was used to make TCR cDNA. TCRdb reprocessed the 5' RACE reads via MiXCR and lists one record per CDR3 protein. The table includes 450,000 to 550,000 distinct CDR3 sequences, around 21% detected once. This sequence joins TRBV7-2 and TRBJ2-3; the D is unclear. The source material was PBMCs, sampled 15 days after the yellow fever booster vaccination. The sequence came from a man younger than 45 who received the YFV17D yellow fever vaccine. CDR3 loop: CASSYLVTTDTQYF. The CDR3 coding sequence is TGTGCCAGCAGCTATCTAGTGACCACAGATACGCAGTATTTT.